There are a few counts of the clone carrying this T cell receptor (beta chain). Its antigen remains unidentified. Only in-frame clones appear in the TCRdb table, and some are missing; sequencing was by immunoSEQ multiplex PCR. The table shows about 150,000 clones, with roughly 91% occurring only once. This sample was taken from a study of OX40 agonist ivuxolimab in advanced cancers. The CDR3 runs to 14 residues. V lost 7 bases, J lost 2 bases, and 14 bases lay in between. Germline CDR1 SNHLY, CDR2 FYNNEI. Study observations and caveats: Among the least clonally expanded were partial responders at 0.1-3.0 mg/kg.

The clonotype originates from an adult with an advanced solid tumor such as melanoma, head and neck, liver or kidney cancer. The specimen was CD4+ or CD8+ T cells sorted from blood, collected in a trial of the OX40 agonist ivuxolimab. V is TRBV2 and J is TRBJ1-1, with D perhaps TRBD1 (6 bases). The CDR3: CASTKGQENTEAFF. CDR3 sequence (DNA): TGTGCCAGCACAAAGGGACAAGAAAACACTGAAGCTTTCTTT.